This T cell receptor (beta chain) was captured by sequencing in a study of cytomegalovirus exposure and HLA in healthy donors. The donors comprised healthy bone marrow donors. Points from the study as a whole: Earlier results showed most TCR beta V segments being productive about 90% or about 30% of the time. Specific recognition of CMV antigens was confirmed in vitro for a few chains (all CMV-associated).

This clone was seen just once. Its antigen is as yet unknown. The PCR made use of 60 Vbeta and 13 Jbeta primers. This table comes from immunoSEQ multiplex PCR, and its TCRdb copy is limited to in-frame clones, with some not included. This sample yields 190,000 or so clones, of which about 76% are seen a single time; approximately 0.39% belongs to the top ten. This TCR was sampled from a male donor in good health and CMV-seropositive. Input material: PBMCs.

CDR3 residues: CASSFRQGWITEAFF. In nucleotides, the CDR3 is TGTGCCAGCAGCTTCCGACAGGGATGGATCACTGAAGCTTTCTTT. This chain joins TRBV7-6 and TRBJ1-1; 7 bases match TRBD1. Trimming at V came to 3 bases and at J to 4 bases, leaving 8 bases not matched to a gene. Germline CDR1 is SGHVS and CDR2 is FNYEAQ. The CDR3 extends over 15 amino acids.